The clone carrying this TCR beta chain occurred a few times. Antigen: not known. This sample was included in a study of cytomegalovirus exposure and HLA in healthy donors. Study overall: Inside one of the first data releases sat 85 million or so unique TCRs taken from HLA-typed donors.

Study-wide points: Later genetic work tied a missense DCLRE1C variant to beta-chain V and J trimming. Later analysis showed TCR association rates varying by HLA locus, highest for DRB1 and lowest for HLA-C.

The germline gives CDR1 LNHDA, CDR2 SQIVND (reference sequence). Losses at the gene ends were 3 bases for V and 3 bases for J; bases not matched to a gene: 3. This CDR3 has 15 amino acids. Use of 60 Vbeta and 13 Jbeta primers characterized the PCR. The assay was immunoSEQ multiplex PCR, and TCRdb's table has in-frame clones only and misses some. Of roughly 180,000 clones listed, around 80% are singletons. The sequencing sample was made of PBMCs. The TCR comes from a girl between 10 and 17 years old in good health and CMV-seropositive. This chain uses TRBV19 with TRBJ2-1; TRBD2 matches at 9 bases. The CDR3 nucleotides read TGTGCCAGTAGTATGGGTAGCGGGAGCTACAATGAGCAGTTCTTC. Translated, it gives CASSMGSGSYNEQFF. The full variable domain, completed using reference TRBV19 and TRBJ2-1, is DGGITQSPKYLFRKEGQNVTLSCEQNLNHDAMYWYRQDPGQGLRLIYYSQIVNDFQKGDIAEGYSVSREKKESFPLTVTSAQKNPTAFYLCASSMGSGSYNEQFFGPGTRLTVL.